The next 8 T cell receptor beta chains were all read from a single sample in a study of T cell clonotyping in hematopoietic cell transplantation. The time point is: recipient sample about 28 days before transplant, after cytoreduction. The assay was immunoSEQ multiplex PCR, and TCRdb's table has in-frame clones only and misses some. The sample shows 25,000 to 35,000 clones, 85% to 95% of them seen only once. The source material was peripheral blood mononuclear cells, sampled before stem cell transplant. Source of these receptors: a man in his forties or fifties with acute myeloid leukemia. Some clones in this sample may be carry-over from other donors' samples.

The V call is TRBV7-2, the J call TRBJ1-3, with D uncertain. Between the trimmed V and J ends, which lost 5 bases and 1 base, there was a span of 12 bases. The CDR3 loop spans 15 amino acids. The germline CDR1 and CDR2 sequences are SGHTA and FQGNSA. CDR3 in amino acids: CASSPPLASGNTIYF. In DNA form, the CDR3 reads TGTGCCAGCAGCCCCCCCTTGGCTTCTGGAAACACCATATATTTT.

The genes are TRBV2 and TRBJ2-3, with 7 bases that match TRBD1. CDR3 size: 13 residues. Trimming took 7 bases from V and 4 from J; bases not matched to a gene: 5. Germline lookup yields CDR1 SNHLY and CDR2 FYNNEI. Here the CDR3 reads CASMDRFADTQYF. CDR3 DNA sequence: TGTGCCAGCATGGACAGGTTTGCAGATACGCAGTATTTT.

V is TRBV2 and J is TRBJ2-7; D assignment may be TRBD1 or TRBD2 (5 bases each). CDR3 size: 13 residues. Trimming took 6 bases from V and 7 from J, leaving 16 bases between them. Germline CDR1 is SNHLY and CDR2 is FYNNEI. DNA of the CDR3: TGTGCCAGCAGGGGTCGGGACCTGGGGGAGCAGTACTTC. This sequence encodes CASRGRDLGEQYF.

The rearrangement joins TRBV2 to TRBJ2-1; D is unclear. The V gene lost 9 bases and the J gene lost 3 bases, with 12 bases spanning the gap. CDR1 is SNHLY, CDR2 FYNNEI, per germline. The CDR3 sequence is 13 residues long. CDR3 loop: CASGEGSYNEQFF. The CDR3 nucleotides are TGTGCCAGTGGGGAAGGAAGCTACAATGAGCAGTTCTTC.

This rearrangement joins TRBV4-1 to TRBJ1-2, with D possibly matching TRBD1 (6 bases). The CDR3 sequence is 13 residues long. V dropped 4 bases and J dropped 5 bases, with 11 bases sitting between them. CDR1 is MGHRA and CDR2 is YSYEKL in the germline V gene. This chain's CDR3 is CASSLGQMYGYTF. CDR3 bases: TGCGCCAGCAGCCTAGGACAGATGTATGGCTACACCTTC.

V is TRBV16 and J is TRBJ2-5; 8 nucleotides align to TRBD2. V was clipped by 3 bases and J by 5 bases; unmatched bases: 14. CDR1 is KGHSY and CDR2 is FQNENV in the germline V gene. CDR3 length: 17 amino acids. The CDR3 DNA is TGTGCCAGCAGCCACCGGGGGACTAGATTCGGCCGGGAGACCCAGTACTTC. Protein: CASSHRGTRFGRETQYF.

This clone was observed a handful of times. V gene TRBV27 combines with J gene TRBJ2-1; D perhaps matches TRBD2 (6 bases). Trimming took off 6 bases at V and 5 bases at J, with 14 bases between the two ends. Germline V gene lookup returns CDR1 MNHEY and CDR2 SMNVEV (reference sequence). The CDR3 spans 14 residues. The CDR3 here is CASRKGGPNNEQFF. CDR3 coding DNA: TGTGCCAGCAGGAAGGGAGGCCCGAACAATGAGCAGTTCTTC.

The V call is TRBV5-1, the J call TRBJ2-7; perhaps TRBD1 as D (6 bases). Germline loops: CDR1 SGHRS, CDR2 YFSETQ. V was trimmed by 2 bases and J by 2 bases, leaving 11 bases between them. The CDR3 has 14 amino acids. Here the CDR3 reads CASSFQSGAYEQYF. The CDR3 nucleotides are TGCGCCAGCAGCTTCCAATCAGGGGCCTACGAGCAGTACTTC.